This T cell receptor (beta chain) was obtained from a study of CD4 T cells in relation to SARS-CoV-2 and coronaviruses. As for the study in general: ViraFEST: approximately eleven-day antigen culture of PBMCs, then TCR beta CDR3 sequencing. Controls used an HIV-1 Nef peptide pool or no peptide.

The unexposed donors gave CD4+ T cells in 2011-2018, prior to COVID-19. Isolation of CD4+ T cells took place after about 9 days in culture. Cells permitting, SARS-CoV-2 S/N and four cold-coronavirus spikes were tested on unexposed-donor CD4+ T cells. CDR1 and CDR2 from the germline V gene are GTSNPN and SVGIG (reference sequence). Trimming at V came to 3 bases and at J to 4 bases, leaving 3 bases not matched to a gene. CDR3 length equals 13 residues. Whole-study results and caveats: SARS-CoV-2-driven expansion was significantly weaker in crossreactive than monoreactive clones.

Libraries were prepared by immunoSEQ multiplex PCR; TCRdb keeps only in-frame clonotypes and omits some of them. This table has some 30,000 clones, more than 75% appearing once. Details on this clone: Its antigen is unknown.

This receptor was taken from a human donor in good health. Sequenced sample: CD4+ T cells from PBMCs, cultured in vitro. This chain uses TRBV30 with TRBJ1-1, with TRBD1 identical over 9 bases. CDR3 sequence (DNA): TGTGCCTGGAGCCGGACAGGGGTCACTGAAGCTTTCTTT. Its translation is CAWSRTGVTEAFF.